The clone carrying this T cell receptor (beta chain) was seen ten or more times. Its matching antigen is unknown. Sequencing ends 3 residues short of the CDR3 end; the germline J gene provides the rest. This entry is derived from a study of T cell clonality in common variable immunodeficiency. Study observations and caveats: In common variable immunodeficiency, TCR beta chains reportedly carried fewer deletions and N-nucleotide insertions.

This CDR3 is 14 amino acids long. V shed 6 bases and J 3 bases; nucleotides not matched to a gene: 8. Germline-derived CDR1 and CDR2 are DFQATT and SNEGSKA (reference sequence). CVID and control samples used equivalent genomic DNA input. Here immunoSEQ multiplex PCR was the method, and the copy in TCRdb shows in-frame clones only, minus some. The repertoire consists of approximately 64,000 clones, none detected only once. The material sequenced was peripheral blood mononuclear cells. The V and J genes are TRBV20-1 and TRBJ2-7; 10 bases align to TRBD2. This sequence originates from a person between 18 and 75 years old in good health. The covered CDR3 bases are TGCAGTGCCGGGGGGAGGACTAGCGGCTACGAG. It specifies CSAGGRTSGYE. The whole CDR3 is CSAGGRTSGYEQYF.